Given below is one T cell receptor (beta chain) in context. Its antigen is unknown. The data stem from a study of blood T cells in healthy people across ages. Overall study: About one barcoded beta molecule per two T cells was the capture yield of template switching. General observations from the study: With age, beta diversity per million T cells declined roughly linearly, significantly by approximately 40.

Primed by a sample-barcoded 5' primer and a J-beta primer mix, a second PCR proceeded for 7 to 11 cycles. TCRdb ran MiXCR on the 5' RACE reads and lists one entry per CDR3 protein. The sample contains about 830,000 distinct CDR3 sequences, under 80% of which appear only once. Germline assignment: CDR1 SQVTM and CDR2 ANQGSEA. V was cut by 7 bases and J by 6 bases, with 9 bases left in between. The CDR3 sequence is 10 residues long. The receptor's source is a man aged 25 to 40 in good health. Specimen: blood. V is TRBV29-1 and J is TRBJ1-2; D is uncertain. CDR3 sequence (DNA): TGCAGCGCAGACGGGGATGGCTACACCTTC. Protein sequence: CSADGDGYTF.